The 26 T cell receptor beta chains given below trace back to one sample, sequenced in a study of molecular identifiers for immune sequencing clone quantification. TCRdb recomputed calls from the PCR reads with MiXCR, one row per CDR3 protein. The table includes some 590,000 distinct CDR3 sequences, 25% detected once. The sequenced material came from naive CD8+ T cells from blood, with Jurkat cell RNA spiked in. Subset in this sample: FACS-sorted CD8+CD4-CCR7+CD45RA+ naive T cells. These receptors all come from a human donor in good health. Some libraries in this study had Jurkat cell RNA spiked in.

This clonotype was found many times. The genes are TRBV7-6 and TRBJ2-7, with a possible D match to TRBD1 (6 bases). Trimming shortened V by 5 bases and J by 2 bases, and 13 bases separated the two germline ends. The germline V gene has CDR1 SGHVS and CDR2 FNYEAQ. This CDR3 spans 14 amino acids. The CDR3 bases are TGTGCCAGCAGCCCTAGGGACACGACCTACGAGCAGTACTTC. Its translation: CASSPRDTTYEQYF.

This clonotype was recorded at least ten times. The V call is TRBV12-3 or TRBV12-4, the J call TRBJ2-3; TRBD2 agrees at 14 bases. J gave up 4 bases and V 8 bases, and 23 bases lay outside the gene matches. This CDR3 comprises 21 residues. Here the CDR3 reads CASGPKPGLAGGTQGPDTQYF. CDR3 nucleotide sequence: TGTGCCAGCGGGCCGAAGCCAGGACTAGCGGGAGGAACCCAGGGCCCAGATACGCAGTATTTT.

The V gene is TRBV6-5, the J gene TRBJ2-3; D is uncertain. V lost 6 bases and J 4 bases, leaving 14 bases between the germline ends. Germline V lookup: CDR1 MNHEY, CDR2 SVGAGI. The CDR3 is made up of 14 amino acids. The DNA of the CDR3 is TGTGCCAGCAGCCCACCGGGCAGTCCAGATACGCAGTATTTT. Translating gives CASSPPGSPDTQYF.

This clonotype was seen many times. This sequence joins TRBV6-2 or TRBV6-3 and TRBJ2-3, with 8 bases identical to TRBD2. The CDR3 consists of 16 residues. Per the germline V gene, CDR1 is MNHEY and CDR2 is SVGEGT. V shed 2 bases and J 4 bases; nucleotides not matched to a gene: 8. The CDR3 region has the DNA TGTGCCAGCAGTTACATCACGGGGGGGATCGCAGATACGCAGTATTTT. Translated: CASSYITGGIADTQYF.

The chain combines TRBV19 with TRBJ2-7; no firm D call. The CDR3 sequence is 14 residues long. Germline V lookup: CDR1 LNHDA, CDR2 SQIVND (reference sequence). Deletions cut 3 bases from V and 2 bases from J, with 11 bases between. Written as DNA, the CDR3 is TGTGCCAGTAGTATTGTGGACGGAGCCTACGAGCAGTACTTC. It specifies CASSIVDGAYEQYF. The variable domain in full, completed from reference TRBV19 and TRBJ2-7, reads DGGITQSPKYLFRKEGQNVTLSCEQNLNHDAMYWYRQDPGQGLRLIYYSQIVNDFQKGDIAEGYSVSREKKESFPLTVTSAQKNPTAFYLCASSIVDGAYEQYFGPGTRLTVT.

This clonotype was seen many times. The CDR3 nucleotides are TGTGCCCTAAATCCAAAAACCGGACAGGGGTCCTACAATGAGCAGTTCTTC. Protein sequence: CALNPKTGQGSYNEQFF. The rearrangement joins TRBV7-2 to TRBJ2-1; TRBD1 agrees at 9 bases. Germline values: CDR1 SGHTA, CDR2 FQGNSA. The V segment lost 11 bases and the J segment 1 base; nucleotides outside the gene matches: 15. This CDR3 is built from 17 residues.

This clonotype came up many times. V usage is TRBV14 and J usage is TRBJ1-3; D remains ambiguous. Germline CDR1 SGHDN, CDR2 FVKESK. CDR3 length: 14 amino acids. V was shortened by 4 bases and J by 0 bases, with 7 bases between the two germline ends. The CDR3 sequence is CASSRLNSGNTIYF. DNA for the CDR3: TGTGCCAGCAGCCGCCTTAACTCTGGAAACACCATATATTTT.

This clonotype was seen a handful of times. V is TRBV29-1 and J is TRBJ2-1, with TRBD2 identical over 7 bases. Germline V lookup: CDR1 SQVTM, CDR2 ANQGSEA. CDR3 length: 14 residues. Trimming at V came to 0 bases and at J to 3 bases, leaving 2 bases not matched to a gene. The CDR3 protein is CSVEERGNYNEQFF. CDR3 nucleotides: TGCAGCGTTGAAGAGCGGGGGAACTACAATGAGCAGTTCTTC.

This clonotype was seen ten or more times. This chain links TRBV12-3 or TRBV12-4 with TRBJ1-1, with a weak D call TRBD1 (5 bases). This CDR3 contains 13 residues. V lost 3 bases to trimming and J lost 7 bases, with 12 bases between them. The CDR3 nucleotides are TGTGCCAGCAGTTTGCAGGGCCGAGATGAAGCTTTCTTT. As protein: CASSLQGRDEAFF.

This clonotype turned up a few times. CDR3 sequence reads: CASSLWTGPQETQYF. As DNA, the CDR3 is TGTGCCAGCAGTTTATGGACAGGGCCCCAAGAGACCCAGTACTTC. The V gene is TRBV27, the J gene TRBJ2-5, with 8 bases that match TRBD1. Per the germline V gene, CDR1 is MNHEY and CDR2 is SMNVEV (reference sequence). The CDR3 is 15 amino acids. The V gene end was trimmed by 1 base and the J gene end by 1 base; junction bases not matched to a gene: 2.

Concerning this clonotype: Since a much larger clone is just one base distant, this may be a read error. CDR3 in DNA: TGCAGCGCGACAGAGAACTCCTACGAGCAGTACTTC. As protein: CSATENSYEQYF. This rearrangement joins TRBV29-1 to TRBJ2-7; possible D gene TRBD1, 5 bases. Germline CDR1 and CDR2: SQVTM and ANQGSEA. Trimming shortened V by 7 bases and J by 0 bases, and 10 bases separated the two germline ends. The CDR3 extends over 12 amino acids.

Ten or more counts support this clonotype. V gene TRBV6-5 combines with J gene TRBJ1-1; weak D call: TRBD1 (5 bases). The germline V gene encodes CDR1 MNHEY and CDR2 SVGAGI. V was clipped by 0 bases and J by 0 bases, with 11 bases between them. This CDR3 has 16 residues. The DNA of the CDR3 is TGTGCCAGCAGTTACTCGCCGGGACTTATGAACACTGAAGCTTTCTTT. Translating it yields CASSYSPGLMNTEAFF.

The V and J genes are TRBV18 and TRBJ1-1; D unclear. Trimming cost V 2 bases and J 7 bases, with 11 bases left between them. The CDR3 runs to 13 residues. In germline, CDR1 is KGHSH, CDR2 LQKENI. The CDR3 nucleotides are TGTGCCAGCTCACCATCGGAGGGCAATGAAGCTTTCTTT. This translates into CASSPSEGNEAFF.

This clonotype was recorded a few times. V is TRBV4-1 and J is TRBJ2-7; D gene ambiguous. V shed 3 bases and J shed 1 base, with 13 bases lying between them. The germline V gene encodes CDR1 MGHRA and CDR2 YSYEKL. The CDR3 length is 15 residues. The CDR3 bases are TGCGCCAGCAGCCACCAAGTCGGGTTATCCTACGAGCAGTACTTC. Its translation: CASSHQVGLSYEQYF.

The sample holds many counts of this clonotype. The chain employs TRBV28 and TRBJ2-7; TRBD1 might be the D (6 bases). This CDR3 is 17 amino acids long. Germline V gives CDR1 MDHEN, CDR2 SYDVKM. Trimming took 5 bases from V and 3 from J, leaving 23 bases between them. The CDR3 is CASSVALAGTQYYEQYF. The DNA for the CDR3 is TGTGCCAGCAGTGTTGCCCTCGCCGGGACACAATACTACGAGCAGTACTTC.

This clonotype was seen more than once but under ten times. The V and J genes are TRBV20-1 and TRBJ1-6; no reliable D call. The CDR3 sequence is 16 residues long. Germline CDR1 reads DFQATT; CDR2 reads SNEGSKA (reference sequence). V was pared by 3 bases and J by 2 bases, with 14 bases between. CDR3 protein: CSARSGGSTYNSPLHF. CDR3 DNA: TGCAGTGCTAGGAGTGGCGGCAGCACCTATAATTCACCCCTCCACTTT.

In this sample, this clonotype turned up once. A much larger clone lies one base from this, so it may be a read error. Because it lacks the conserved phenylalanine or tryptophan at the end, this CDR3 is likely a read error. The chain links TRBV20-1 to TRBJ2-7; the match to TRBD1 covers 9 bases. The CDR3 is made up of 14 amino acids. The germline gives CDR1 DFQATT, CDR2 SNEGSKA (reference sequence). The J segment lost 7 bases and the V segment lost 5 bases, leaving 12 bases of the junction unmatched. The CDR3 DNA reads TGCAGTGCTGCCCAGGACAGGGGACCTACGGAGCAGTACCTC. Translation: CSAAQDRGPTEQYL.

The chain uses TRBV20-1 and TRBJ2-3; 9 positions match TRBD2. Per germline, CDR1 DFQATT and CDR2 SNEGSKA (reference sequence). V was clipped by 1 base and J by 4 bases; unmatched bases: 15. The CDR3 has 18 residues. CDR3 region: CSARGLAGPAEGADTQYF. The CDR3 nucleotides are TGCAGTGCTAGAGGTCTAGCGGGGCCCGCAGAGGGGGCAGATACGCAGTATTTT.

The chain has TRBV27 and TRBJ2-5; 9 bases align to TRBD2. The V gene end was trimmed by 7 bases and the J gene end by 2 bases; junction bases not matched to a gene: 14. Germline CDR1 is MNHEY and CDR2 is SMNVEV (reference sequence). There are 17 residues in the CDR3. CDR3 DNA sequence: TGTGCCAGCACTCCCTGTTCCCTAGCGGGGCCACAAGAGACCCAGTACTTC. Translation: CASTPCSLAGPQETQYF.

The chain links TRBV14 to TRBJ1-3, with D possibly matching TRBD1 (6 bases). V gave up 1 base and J gave up 3 bases, with 16 bases separating them. The germline V gene encodes CDR1 SGHDN and CDR2 FVKESK. There are 17 residues in the CDR3. The CDR3 loop is CASSQVYGGADGNTIYF. DNA of the CDR3: TGTGCCAGCAGCCAAGTGTATGGGGGCGCTGATGGAAACACCATATATTTT.

This clonotype occurred a few times. The CDR3 bases are TGTGCCAGCAGCTTTGGGACTAGCGTTAGCACAGATACGCAGTATTTT. It is translated as CASSFGTSVSTDTQYF. J is TRBJ2-3 and V is TRBV7-2; 10 bases are shared with TRBD2. The V gene's germline CDR1 is SGHTA and CDR2 FQGNSA. The trim removed 3 bases at V and 0 bases at J, leaving 3 bases unmatched. This CDR3 region has 16 residues.

The chain recombines TRBV12-3 or TRBV12-4 with TRBJ1-6, with D perhaps TRBD1 (5 bases). V shed 5 bases and J shed 7 bases, with 15 bases lying between them. The CDR3 has 15 amino acids. CDR3 DNA sequence: TGTGCCAGCAGTCTCCGGGGCCCCTGGAATTCACCCCTCCACTTT. Its protein product is CASSLRGPWNSPLHF.

This clonotype appeared a few times. The gene calls are TRBV4-3 and TRBJ2-3; 12 positions agree with TRBD2. V trimming: 1 base; J trimming: 6 bases; junction bases outside the gene matches: 5. CDR1 is LGHNA and CDR2 is YSLEER in the germline V gene. This CDR3 is built from 16 residues. In DNA, the CDR3 is TGCGCCAGCAGCCAAGGGACTAGCGGGATTCTGGATACGCAGTATTTT. Its translation: CASSQGTSGILDTQYF.

V is TRBV27 and J is TRBJ2-1; a possible D gene is TRBD1 (5 bases). The CDR3 is 16 amino acids. V lost 3 bases to trimming and J lost 4 bases, with 16 bases between them. Germline assignment: CDR1 MNHEY and CDR2 SMNVEV (reference sequence). As DNA, the CDR3 is TGTGCCAGCAGTTTCTCAGGGCCGCGGATTTACAATGAGCAGTTCTTC. Protein sequence: CASSFSGPRIYNEQFF.

This clonotype was seen many times. This chain connects TRBV13 to TRBJ2-5, with TRBD2 matching over 7 bases. Per germline, CDR1 PRHDT and CDR2 FYEKMQ (reference sequence). V lost 0 bases to trimming and J lost 5 bases; unmatched junction nucleotides: 3. The CDR3 extends over 14 amino acids. CDR3 DNA: TGTGCCAGCAGCTTAGGGACTAGCCTGGAGACCCAGTACTTC. Translated, it gives CASSLGTSLETQYF. The full variable domain, its missing parts supplied by reference TRBV13 and TRBJ2-5, is AAGVIQSPRHLIKEKRETATLKCYPIPRHDTVYWYQQGPGQDPQFLISFYEKMQSDKGSIPDRFSAQQFSDYHSELNMSSLELGDSALYFCASSLGTSLETQYFGPGTRLLVL.

This clonotype has a handful of counts. The chain carries TRBV4-1 and TRBJ2-3; a possible D gene is TRBD2 (5 bases). CDR1 is MGHRA and CDR2 is YSYEKL in the germline V gene. Trimming took off 7 bases at V and 2 bases at J, with 7 bases between the two ends. The CDR3 has 12 amino acids. The CDR3 protein is CASTGVTDTQYF. For the CDR3, the DNA is TGCGCCAGCACCGGGGTCACAGATACGCAGTATTTT.